The rows below give T cell receptor beta chains drawn from one sample of a study of blood T cell repertoires in COVID-19. Sequencing was performed with immunoSEQ multiplex PCR; in TCRdb, only in-frame clones are kept and a portion is missing. The sample holds roughly 200,000 clones; about four fifths are singletons and the top ten take about 4.6%. The sequenced sample consisted of PBMCs or T cells enriched from blood (not recorded which). The receptors were sampled from a woman in her forties or fifties who had been exposed to COVID-19. Both conserved end residues are part of each CDR3. A D gene is named only where the DNA matches it firmly. Expanded clones are given a class, and other clones once, few, many or no size at all.

V gene	J gene	D gene	clone size	CDR3 protein	CDR3 DNA
TRBV6-9	TRBJ2-7	.	.	CASSSYLGDYEQYF	TGTGCCAGCAGTTCCTACCTCGGGGACTACGAGCAGTACTTC
TRBV28	TRBJ1-1	.	.	CASSLSREVFF	TGTGCCAGCAGTTTAAGTCGAGAAGTTTTCTTT
TRBV5-1	TRBJ1-1	.	once	CASSDTGRAEAFF	TGCGCCAGCAGCGATACAGGAAGGGCTGAAGCTTTCTTT
TRBV4-2	TRBJ1-2	.	.	CASSHQTGPYGYTF	TGTGCCAGCAGCCACCAGACAGGTCCCTATGGCTACACCTTC
TRBV6-5	TRBJ1-1	.	few	CASSLDGGNTEAFF	TGTGCCAGCAGTCTGGACGGGGGGAACACTGAAGCTTTCTTT
TRBV20-1	TRBJ1-1	.	.	CSVQGTTEAFF	TGCAGTGTGCAGGGGACCACTGAAGCTTTCTTT
TRBV9	TRBJ2-3	.	.	CASSSSTDTQYF	TGTGCCAGCAGCTCTAGCACAGATACGCAGTATTTT
TRBV10-2	TRBJ2-6	TRBD1	.	CASSPRTGGSSGANVLTF	TGCGCCAGCAGTCCCCGGACAGGGGGTAGCTCTGGGGCCAACGTCCTGACTTTC
TRBV6-5	TRBJ1-5	.	.	CASSLGDRKNQPQHF	TGTGCCAGCAGTCTCGGCGACAGAAAAAATCAGCCCCAGCATTTT
TRBV6-2/TRBV6-3	TRBJ2-2	.	.	CASSTDRETPSGELFF	TGTGCCAGCAGTACCGACCGGGAAACCCCCAGCGGGGAGCTGTTTTTT
TRBV9	TRBJ1-2	TRBD1	once	CASSAVGTAYGYTF	TGTGCCAGCAGCGCTGTGGGGACAGCCTATGGCTACACCTTC
TRBV3-1/TRBV3-2	TRBJ2-4	.	.	CASSQGIGGDGNIQYF	TGTGCCAGCAGCCAGGGGATCGGAGGGGACGGAAACATTCAGTACTTC
TRBV5-1	TRBJ2-6	.	.	CASKDSYSGANVLTF	TGCGCCAGCAAGGACAGCTACTCTGGGGCCAACGTCCTGACTTTC
TRBV11-2	TRBJ1-1	.	.	CASSFPGTEAFF	TGTGCCAGCAGCTTCCCGGGGACTGAAGCTTTCTTT
TRBV27	TRBJ1-6	.	.	CASSWRRSGSPLHF	TGTGCCAGCAGTTGGCGCAGGTCAGGGTCACCCCTCCACTTT
TRBV28	TRBJ1-3	.	.	CASSSTSTRGNTIYF	TGTGCCAGCAGTTCCACATCGACCAGGGGAAACACCATATATTTT